This T cell receptor (beta chain) derives from a study of cytomegalovirus exposure and HLA in healthy donors. Points from the study as a whole: Accounts indicate the classifier identified cytomegalovirus status with strong specificity and sensitivity. The study dropped some indistinguishable V segments, TRBV6-2 and TRBV6-3 among them.

Use of 60 Vbeta and 13 Jbeta primers characterized the PCR. Only in-frame clones appear in the TCRdb table, and some are missing; sequencing was by immunoSEQ multiplex PCR. This sample's clone table lists approximately 120,000 clones. Germline CDR1 SGHVS, CDR2 FQNEAQ. J lost 3 bases, V lost 1 base, and 2 bases had no gene match. This CDR3 spans 16 amino acids. Regarding this clone: Its target is not known.

The sequenced sample was PBMCs. The receptor was derived from a woman aged 60-70 years in good health and CMV-seronegative. The chain carries TRBV7-8 and TRBJ2-7; 14 bases map to TRBD2. The CDR3 sequence is CASSLGTSGGSYEQYF. The CDR3 nucleotides are TGTGCCAGCAGCTTAGGGACTAGCGGGGGGAGCTACGAGCAGTACTTC.